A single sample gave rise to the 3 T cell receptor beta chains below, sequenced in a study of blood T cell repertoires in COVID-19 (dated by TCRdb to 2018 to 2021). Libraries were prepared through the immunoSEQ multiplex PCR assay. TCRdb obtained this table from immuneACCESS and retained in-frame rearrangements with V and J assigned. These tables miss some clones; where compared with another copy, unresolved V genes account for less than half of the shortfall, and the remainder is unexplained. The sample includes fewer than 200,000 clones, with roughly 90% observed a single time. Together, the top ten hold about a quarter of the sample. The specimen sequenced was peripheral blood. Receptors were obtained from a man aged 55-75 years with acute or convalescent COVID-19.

The CDR3 DNA follows: TGTGCCAGCAGCAAGCAGGGGGATGGCACTGAAGCTTTCTTT. This gives the protein CASSKQGDGTEAFF. This sequence joins TRBV7-3 and TRBJ1-1, with 7 positions matching TRBD1. V trimming: 5 bases; J trimming: 4 bases; junction bases outside the gene matches: 7. Germline V lookup: CDR1 SGHTA, CDR2 FQGTGA. The CDR3 has 14 amino acids.

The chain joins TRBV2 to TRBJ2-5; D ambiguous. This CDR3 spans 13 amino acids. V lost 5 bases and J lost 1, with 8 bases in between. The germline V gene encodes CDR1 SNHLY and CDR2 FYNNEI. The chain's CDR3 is CASSPGVQETQYF. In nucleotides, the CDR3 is TGTGCCAGCAGTCCCGGTGTCCAAGAGACCCAGTACTTC. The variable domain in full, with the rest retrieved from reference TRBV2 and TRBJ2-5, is EPEVTQTPSHQVTQMGQEVILRCVPISNHLYFYWYRQILGQKVEFLVSFYNNEISEKSEIFDDQFSVERPDGSNFTLKIRSTKLEDSAMYFCASSPGVQETQYFGPGTRLLVL.

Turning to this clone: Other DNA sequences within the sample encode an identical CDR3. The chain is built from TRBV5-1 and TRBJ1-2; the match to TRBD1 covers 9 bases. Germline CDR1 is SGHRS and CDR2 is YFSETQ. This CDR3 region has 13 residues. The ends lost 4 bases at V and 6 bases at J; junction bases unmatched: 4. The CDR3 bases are TGCGCCAGCAGCCTGGGACAGGGAGATGGCTACACCTTC. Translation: CASSLGQGDGYTF.